The source of this T cell receptor beta chain is a study of T cells in Graves' hyperthyroidism and ophthalmopathy (dated by TCRdb to 2018 to 2020). About the full investigation: Peripheral blood was collected at initial diagnosis, before any treatment. After sampling, hyperthyroidism patients received methimazole starting at 30 mg daily, and ophthalmopathy patients received high-dose intravenous methylprednisolone. According to the paper, TCR Vbeta CDR3 sequencing was carried out on over 130 peripheral blood samples, which came from some 41 ophthalmopathy, around 74 hyperthyroidism and around 17 progressor patients. To identify distinguishing TCR V-J signatures, a discovery cohort of some 99 patients was used, comprising fewer than 45 with Graves' ophthalmopathy and approximately 57 with stable Graves' hyperthyroidism. The 100 discovery patients were randomly split 7:3 into training and test sets. An independent validation cohort of some 18 hyperthyroidism patients and roughly 16 patients who later progressed to ophthalmopathy tested prospective prediction of ophthalmopathy. In addition, the study compared T-cell repertoires in thyroid tissue and in blood from about six Graves' hyperthyroidism patients. The paper as a whole reports these results and caveats: In validation, the model predicted progression to ophthalmopathy with roughly 70% sensitivity and approximately 72% specificity, a median of roughly seven months before onset. Sample size was not statistically predetermined, and investigators were not blinded to group allocation. In cross-validation, a model built on a 13 V-J signature told ophthalmopathy apart from stable hyperthyroidism with approximately 90% sensitivity and 81% to 82% specificity, and in testing the same model reached 80%/75%. Blood samples also contained most of the expanded thyroid clonotypes (frequency above 0.001), which suggests that blood repertoires may reflect thyroid immune responses.

The CDR3 spans 16 residues, from the cysteine through the phenylalanine. Only the CDR3 portion is preserved as DNA: 48 bases, with reading frame beginning at the first base. CDR1 and CDR2 are drawn from the germline V gene (reference sequence): LGHDT, YNNKEL. V gives up 8 bases and J gives up 1 base, and the segment between their germline ends measures 20 bases. This clonotype was counted a few times. This clone's antigen is unknown. No clone much larger than this one lies a single base away; base qualities are absent. Ophthalmopathy patients had moderately to severely active disease, with a Clinical Activity Score of 3 or more, a NOSPECS grade of 4 or more, and a disease duration of less than 3 months. Exclusion was applied to patients with uncontrolled infections, other autoimmune diseases, pregnancy or lactation. Clinical symptoms, serum thyroxine and TRAb, thyroid ultrasound, and orbital computed tomography formed the basis for the diagnoses. PBMCs were separated from approximately 10 ml of fresh peripheral blood using Ficoll-Paque density gradient centrifugation. Total RNA was extracted with Trizol reagent, and quality was checked on an Agilent 2100 Bioanalyzer.

The TCR beta CDR3 regions were amplified from RNA transcripts. The first round of RT-PCR for the TCR CDR3 was performed with the HTBI primer set and the Qiagen OneStep RT-PCR kit. The libraries were constructed in a second round of multiplex PCR and then size-selected and purified. Paired-end sequencing of the libraries was performed with 100 bp reads on an Illumina HiSeq2000. As for the authors' bioinformatics: SOAPnuke was used to process the raw data, removing reads that contained adapters or uncalled bases, had a mean Phred below 15, or lacked an exact match to the constant primer or identifier. High-quality paired reads were merged with COPE v1.2.5, and unique nucleotide sequences were defined as clonotypes. Clonotypes were aligned to IMGT TRBV, TRBD and TRBJ reference segments using MiTCR v1.1. Analysis was restricted to V-J combinations with a frequency above 0.0001, which covered 99% to 99.2% of repertoires. A TCS score was defined as the ratio of F50 (clonal expansion) to E x V (chaos), with BLOSUM62-based TCRdist applied between CDR3 peptides within each V-J. Welch's t-statistics and random forest reduced 500 to 650 V-J features to 13, which were used in a naive Bayes classifier (R e1071). TCRdb trimmed public reads at Q25 via fastp, called clones via MiXCR and kept in-frame beta chains. Rows are unified per CDR3 protein, each entry keeping the most common DNA and genes. These V and J calls rely on TCRdb rather than the paper's analysis. The sample includes 500,000 to 800,000 distinct CDR3 sequences, with around 15% observed a single time. The ten largest account for approximately 12% of the sample.

Sequencing input: blood. The rearranged segments are TRBV3-1 and TRBJ2-5; too little of a D gene remains to name it. The sequence derives from a woman between 45 and 65 years old with Graves' ophthalmopathy. The DNA reads TGTGCCAGCCAGCCAAGGTTTAGGCTACGCCAAGAGACCCAGTACTTC. Translated, this is CASQPRFRLRQETQYF.